This T cell receptor (beta chain) was recovered during a study of T-cell memory formation after mild COVID-19. Across the whole study: For the most part, TCR clusters were specific to one donor. General study results and limits: A subset of responding clones appeared in pre-infection memory, suggesting cross-reactive memory joined. Later expanders leaned CD4+, whereas day 15 to 85 contracting clones were balanced CD4/CD8. Mostly located in CM and EM were contracting CD4+ clones, with contracting CD8+ clones located in EMRA.

TCRdb called the 5' RACE reads again in MiXCR, with one record for every CDR3 protein. Of about 410,000 distinct CDR3 sequences listed, less than 25% were seen once; the top ten hold around 14%. The table lists this clonotype with a few counts. Its antigen remains unidentified. The TCR sequence derives from an adult woman who had mild COVID-19 (a few samples of this study predate the infection). Cell type and time point are not known. The sequencing sample was made of PBMCs or a T cell subset sorted from them (not recorded which).

CDR3 nucleotide sequence: TGTGCCAGCAGCCAAGATGTAGCGGACCACTCCTACGAGCAGTACTTC. Its translation: CASSQDVADHSYEQYF. V gene TRBV3-1 combines with J gene TRBJ2-7, with a possible D match to TRBD2 (6 bases). There are 16 residues in the CDR3. Germline assignment: CDR1 LGHDT and CDR2 YNNKEL (reference sequence). Trimming left V 0 bases short and J 0 bases short, with 12 bases between.